This is a list of T cell receptor beta chains from one sample in a study of long-term antiretroviral therapy in people with HIV. The assay was immunoSEQ multiplex PCR, and TCRdb's table has in-frame clones only and misses some. The data contain under 13,000 clones, around 80% of them singletons. The source was unsorted PBMCs, collected 1.8 years after starting antiretroviral therapy. These receptors were collected from a man aged 40-50 years with HIV. CDR3s leave out the opening cysteine and the closing phenylalanine or tryptophan. Each record gives: CDR3 protein, V gene, clone size, J gene. The size field is filled for only some rows; it gives once, few, many or a size class.

ASSEWTNTNYEQY | TRBV6-1 | . | TRBJ2-7
ASSASGRAGNEQF | TRBV2 | . | TRBJ2-1
SVRPGDNEQF | TRBV29-1 | . | TRBJ2-1
ASTPGAGAYNEQF | TRBV28 | . | TRBJ2-1
ASSLEGHPSGYEQY | TRBV5-1 | once | TRBJ2-7
AWQLAVTNNEQF | TRBV30 | . | TRBJ2-1
ASSRSGANVLT | TRBV6-5 | . | TRBJ2-6
ASSSGTGLSYNEQF | TRBV5-4 | . | TRBJ2-1
ASSAGQWLSYEQY | TRBV6-5 | . | TRBJ2-7
ASSAHTGLAYNEQF | TRBV9 | . | TRBJ2-1